These 21 T cell receptor beta chains were sequenced from one sample in a study of T cells in Graves' hyperthyroidism and ophthalmopathy (dated by TCRdb to about 2019). The method behind the library was multiplex PCR. Sequencing was performed on an Illumina HiSeq 2000. The TCR beta CDR3 regions were amplified from RNA transcripts. The TCR CDR3 was subjected to a first round of RT-PCR using the HTBI primer set and the Qiagen OneStep RT-PCR kit. The public reads were run again by TCRdb, first through fastp at Q25 and then through MiXCR, and only productive beta chains were kept. Entries are consolidated by CDR3 protein sequence, retaining the most common genes and DNA. In this sample the table shows 300,000 to 400,000 distinct CDR3 sequences, 15% to 20% of which occur a single time. The ten top clones hold around 50% of the sample. Sequencing was performed on blood. These receptor sequences come from a woman between 50 and 59 years old with Graves' hyperthyroidism.

The chain has TRBV29-1 and TRBJ2-1; D remains unclear. V was pared by 4 bases and J by 1 base, with 5 bases between. The CDR3 totals 12 residues. Germline assignment: CDR1 SQVTM and CDR2 ANQGSEA. CDR3 loop: CSVAGSYNEQFF. The CDR3 nucleotides read TGCAGCGTTGCAGGTTCCTACAATGAGCAGTTCTTC.

The chain has TRBV11-2 and TRBJ2-6; D gene unclear. V lost 5 bases and J 0 bases, leaving 8 bases between the germline ends. CDR3 length: 15 amino acids. CDR1 SGHAT and CDR2 FQNNGV come from the germline V gene. This CDR3 reads CASSPVASGANVLTF. The CDR3, as DNA: TGTGCCAGCAGCCCGGTAGCCTCTGGGGCCAACGTCCTGACTTTC.

This clonotype was picked up many times. The chain combines TRBV5-1 with TRBJ1-1; 8 nucleotides match TRBD1. The V and J ends lost 0 bases and 5 bases, in that order; junction bases with no gene match: 9. CDR3 length: 16 amino acids. CDR1 SGHRS and CDR2 YFSETQ come from the germline V gene. The CDR3 sequence: CASSLDGGRGLTEAFF. In nucleotides, the CDR3 is TGCGCCAGCAGCTTGGATGGTGGCAGGGGGCTTACTGAAGCTTTCTTT. Based on the CDR3 plus reference TRBV5-1 and TRBJ1-1, the full variable domain is KAGVTQTPRYLIKTRGQQVTLSCSPISGHRSVSWYQQTPGQGLQFLFEYFSETQRNKGNFPGRFSGRQFSNSRSEMNVSTLELGDSALYLCASSLDGGRGLTEAFFGQGTRLTVV.

This chain links TRBV16 with TRBJ2-7; D unresolved. CDR3 length: 15 amino acids. Per the germline V gene, CDR1 is KGHSY and CDR2 is FQNENV. Trimming pared 1 base from V and 0 bases from J, leaving 10 bases between. CDR3 nucleotide sequence: TGTGCCAGCAGCCAATTTCACGGTAGCTCCTACGAGCAGTACTTC. This encodes CASSQFHGSSYEQYF. Full variable domain (rest looked up from reference TRBV16 and TRBJ2-7): GEEVAQTPKHLVRGEGQKAKLYCAPIKGHSYVFWYQQVLKNEFKFLISFQNENVFDETGMPKERFSAKCLPNSPCSLEIQATKLEDSAVYFCASSQFHGSSYEQYFGPGTRLTVT.

This clonotype was seen repeatedly, ten times or more. V usage is TRBV12-3 or TRBV12-4 and J usage is TRBJ1-1; D not certain. The V end lost 6 bases, the J end lost 1 base, and 9 bases lay between the germline ends. CDR3 size: 13 residues. The DNA for the CDR3 is TGTGCCAGCAGGAGAGTTACGAACACTGAAGCTTTCTTT. It specifies CASRRVTNTEAFF.

The V and J genes are TRBV2 and TRBJ2-5, with 14 bases fitting TRBD2. The germline gives CDR1 SNHLY, CDR2 FYNNEI. This CDR3 has 15 amino acids. V trimming: 7 bases; J trimming: 7 bases; junction bases outside the gene matches: 8. DNA of the CDR3: TGTGCCAGCACTTTGGGACTAGCGGGAGTTGGGACCCAGTACTTC. Encoded protein: CASTLGLAGVGTQYF.

The V and J genes are TRBV2 and TRBJ2-4; no clear D gene. Germline CDR1 SNHLY, CDR2 FYNNEI. This CDR3 contains 13 residues. V was trimmed by 5 bases and J by 7 bases, leaving 12 bases between them. This CDR3 is CASSPGPRNIQYF. CDR3 bases: TGTGCCAGCAGTCCCGGCCCGAGGAACATTCAGTACTTC. Combining the CDR3 with reference TRBV2 and TRBJ2-4 gives the whole variable domain EPEVTQTPSHQVTQMGQEVILRCVPISNHLYFYWYRQILGQKVEFLVSFYNNEISEKSEIFDDQFSVERPDGSNFTLKIRSTKLEDSAMYFCASSPGPRNIQYFGAGTRLSVL.

This clonotype was recorded many times. The chain joins TRBV12-3 or TRBV12-4 to TRBJ2-7; perhaps TRBD1 as D (6 bases). V lost 2 bases and J lost 0, with 11 bases in between. The CDR3 extends over 15 amino acids. The CDR3 DNA follows: TGTGCCAGCAGTTTACCCGGACAGCCCTCCTACGAGCAGTACTTC. It translates to CASSLPGQPSYEQYF.

The J gene is TRBJ1-5, the V gene TRBV11-2; TRBD1 is a possible D gene (5 bases). Per the germline V gene, CDR1 is SGHAT and CDR2 is FQNNGV. The CDR3 contains 15 residues. V was shortened by 9 bases and J by 4 bases, with 19 bases between the two germline ends. As DNA, the CDR3 is TGTGCCAGTAGAAGCCAGGGTGGAGGTAATCAGCCCCAGCATTTT. Translated, it gives CASRSQGGGNQPQHF.

This clonotype came up many times. This chain joins TRBV12-3 or TRBV12-4 and TRBJ1-2; D gene unclear. This CDR3 has 14 amino acids. V lost 6 bases to trimming and J lost 4 bases, with 15 bases between them. The CDR3 is CASSIDWEAYGYTF. In DNA form, the CDR3 reads TGTGCCAGCAGCATCGACTGGGAAGCCTATGGCTACACCTTC.

Ten or more counts support this clonotype. The chain employs TRBV7-8 and TRBJ2-2; no clear D gene. CDR3 size: 12 residues. The V end was cut by 11 bases, the J end by 4 bases, with 11 bases between. Germline V gene sequence: CDR1 SGHVS, CDR2 FQNEAQ. The CDR3 DNA reads TGTGCCCGCCTAGAAGGCACCGGGGAGCTGTTTTTT. As protein: CARLEGTGELFF.

This chain uses TRBV12-3 or TRBV12-4 with TRBJ2-2; 8 bases fit TRBD1. The J segment lost 5 bases and the V segment lost 1 base, leaving 6 bases of the junction unmatched. The CDR3 has 16 amino acids. The CDR3 bases are TGTGCCAGCAGTTTAGGTGGGACAGGTAGTACCGGGGAGCTGTTTTTT. Protein sequence: CASSLGGTGSTGELFF.

The chain couples TRBV3-1 to TRBJ1-4; TRBD1 agrees at 11 bases. The CDR3 totals 14 residues. The ends lost 8 bases at V and 9 bases at J; junction bases unmatched: 8. CDR1 LGHDT and CDR2 YNNKEL come from the germline V gene (reference sequence). The CDR3 region is CASSGGQGEKKLFF. CDR3 DNA sequence: TGTGCCAGCTCGGGGGGACAGGGGGAAAAAAAACTGTTTTTT.

The chain employs TRBV7-9 and TRBJ2-1, with 11 bases lining up with TRBD2. In germline, CDR1 is SEHNR, CDR2 FQNEAQ (reference sequence). This CDR3 spans 16 amino acids. J was trimmed by 5 bases and V by 5 bases; bases with no gene match: 8. The CDR3 nucleotides read TGTGCCAGCAGCCGAGGGACTAGCGGATACGACAATGAGCAGTTCTTC. Encoded protein: CASSRGTSGYDNEQFF.

V usage is TRBV5-1 and J usage is TRBJ1-4, with 7 nucleotides matching TRBD1. The germline V gene encodes CDR1 SGHRS and CDR2 YFSETQ. The CDR3 contains 15 residues. Trimming at V came to 4 bases and at J to 0 bases, leaving 3 bases not matched to a gene. The CDR3: CASSGTGATNEKLFF. Written as DNA, the CDR3 is TGCGCCAGCAGCGGAACAGGGGCAACTAATGAAAAACTGTTTTTT.

The rearrangement uses TRBV28 and TRBJ2-1; possibly TRBD2 for D (6 bases). This CDR3 comprises 15 residues. CDR1 is MDHEN and CDR2 is SYDVKM in the germline V gene. The V and J ends lost 10 bases and 0 bases respectively, with 16 bases between them. The CDR3 DNA follows: TGTGCCACCCATACTAGCCGGAGCTCCTACAATGAGCAGTTCTTC. It codes for CATHTSRSSYNEQFF.

Comment on this clonotype: Germline is not matched at one junction end, which may reflect a read error. The rearrangement joins TRBV2 to TRBJ2-3; D call uncertain. The CDR3 runs to 13 residues. Germline V gene lookup returns CDR1 SNHLY and CDR2 FYNNEI. CDR3 amino acids: CASSSFSTDTQCF. In nucleotides, the CDR3 is TGTGCCAGCAGTTCCTTCAGCACAGATACGCAGTGTTTT.

This clonotype was seen repeatedly, ten times or more. The chain carries TRBV12-5 and TRBJ2-3; D unclear. Germline-derived CDR1 and CDR2 are LGHNT and FRNRAP. This CDR3 is 11 amino acids long. Trimming shortened V by 6 bases and J by 5 bases, and 6 bases separated the two germline ends. CDR3 region: CASGTGDTQYF. DNA of the CDR3: TGTGCTAGTGGCACGGGAGATACGCAGTATTTT.

The CDR3 nucleotides are TGTGCCAGCGGCGGTAGTGAGCAGTTCTTC. Translating it yields CASGGSEQFF. The chain couples TRBV12-3 or TRBV12-4 to TRBJ2-1; D gene unclear. V was trimmed by 8 bases and J by 9 bases, leaving 8 bases between them. The CDR3 runs 10 residues.

A few counts support this clonotype. J is TRBJ2-1 and V is TRBV3-1; 9 bases agree with TRBD2. The V segment lost 2 bases and the J segment 9 bases; nucleotides outside the gene matches: 11. There are 16 residues in the CDR3. Per germline, CDR1 LGHDT and CDR2 YNNKEL (reference sequence). The CDR3 DNA follows: TGTGCCAGCAGCCAACTCGAACCGGGACTAGCACGTGAGCAGTTCTTC. It codes for CASSQLEPGLAREQFF.

In its sample, this clonotype was seen many times. The J gene is TRBJ2-1, the V gene TRBV12-3 or TRBV12-4; 8 bases align to TRBD2. Losses at the gene ends were 5 bases for V and 5 bases for J; bases not matched to a gene: 8. This CDR3 comprises 15 residues. The CDR3 reads CASSLIAGSDNEQFF. As DNA, the CDR3 is TGTGCCAGCAGTCTAATAGCGGGATCCGACAATGAGCAGTTCTTC.